The entry that follows covers one T cell receptor (beta chain) sequence. Assay used: immunoSEQ multiplex PCR; TCRdb lists only in-frame clones, some missing. The sample gives about 130,000 clones, about 85% of which show up once; 6.6% is in the top ten. The record originates from a study of blood T cell repertoires in COVID-19. Overall study context: Sources were T cells, B-cell-depleted T cells, or PBMCs; the material itself was cDNA or gDNA.

Looked up from germline, CDR1 is MNHNS and CDR2 is SASEGT. The CDR3 is 15 amino acids. V was pared by 1 base and J by 0 bases, with 9 bases between. The receptor was isolated from a man older than 75 with active or convalescent COVID-19. V and J are TRBV6-1 and TRBJ1-1; D uncertain. The sequenced material came from peripheral blood. The CDR3: CASSEGVVMNTEAFF. Here the CDR3 DNA reads TGTGCCAGCAGTGAAGGCGTTGTTATGAACACTGAAGCTTTCTTT.